Below, 32 T cell receptor beta chains from the same sample are listed, as sequenced in a study of OX40 agonist ivuxolimab in advanced cancers. The table came from immunoSEQ multiplex PCR; TCRdb's copy has only in-frame clones and leaves some out. The repertoire holds around 94,000 clones, with 92% as singletons. Sequencing used CD4+ or CD8+ T cells sorted from blood, obtained in a trial of the OX40 agonist ivuxolimab. These TCRs come from an adult with an advanced solid tumor such as melanoma, head and neck, liver or kidney cancer.

By frequency in the sample, this clone is medium-sized (0.01 to 0.1%). This chain links TRBV19 with TRBJ2-6; weak D call: TRBD1 (6 bases). Trimming removed 7 bases from V and 0 bases from J, with 13 bases in between. In germline, CDR1 is LNHDA, CDR2 SQIVND (reference sequence). The CDR3 covers 16 residues. CDR3 protein: CASKGHGNSGANVLTF. In nucleotides, the CDR3 is TGTGCCAGTAAGGGACATGGTAACTCTGGGGCCAACGTCCTGACTTTC.

J is TRBJ1-5 and V is TRBV19; no reliable D call. The CDR3 consists of 15 residues. Per germline, CDR1 LNHDA and CDR2 SQIVND (reference sequence). Trimming stripped 5 bases from V and 0 bases from J, with 11 bases between. CDR3 protein: CASSWAEYSNQPQHF. The CDR3 nucleotides read TGTGCCAGTAGTTGGGCGGAATATAGCAATCAGCCCCAGCATTTT.

V is TRBV2 and J is TRBJ2-7, with 8 nucleotides matching TRBD1. Germline CDR1 SNHLY, CDR2 FYNNEI. CDR3 size: 14 residues. J lost 2 bases, V lost 7 bases, and 7 bases had no gene match. The CDR3 region has the DNA TGTGCCAGCACGGACAGGGCGAACCCCTACGAGCAGTACTTC. Protein sequence: CASTDRANPYEQYF.

V gene TRBV19 combines with J gene TRBJ2-7, with TRBD1 as a possible D gene (5 bases). With 0 bases removed from V and 5 bases from J, the gap between germline ends came to 11 bases. CDR1 is LNHDA and CDR2 is SQIVND in the germline V gene (reference sequence). The CDR3 runs to 14 residues. CDR3 DNA: TGTGCCAGTAGTATAGACAGGGAAGTGGACGAGCAGTACTTC. Translation gives CASSIDREVDEQYF.

The V call is TRBV27, the J call TRBJ1-4; TRBD1 agrees at 9 bases. Per germline, CDR1 MNHEY and CDR2 SMNVEV (reference sequence). The CDR3 has 16 residues. V shed 6 bases and J 8 bases; nucleotides not matched to a gene: 13. The CDR3 loop is CASRPNPGQGPEKLFF. The CDR3 DNA follows: TGTGCCAGCAGACCTAACCCGGGACAGGGTCCCGAAAAACTGTTTTTT.

This chain joins TRBV6-5 and TRBJ1-5; 8 bases are shared with TRBD1. The V gene's germline CDR1 is MNHEY and CDR2 SVGAGI. CDR3 length: 14 amino acids. V was pared by 5 bases and J by 5 bases, with 5 bases of the junction left unmatched. The CDR3 DNA is TGTGCCAGCAGTGAGATGACAGGGGATCAGCCCCAGCATTTT. It translates to CASSEMTGDQPQHF.

The chain carries TRBV12-5 and TRBJ2-7; 12 bases are shared with TRBD1. Losses at the gene ends were 4 bases for V and 3 bases for J; bases not matched to a gene: 10. This CDR3 is built from 17 residues. CDR1 and CDR2 from the germline V gene are LGHNT and FRNRAP. The CDR3 sequence: CASGSTLGTGGVYEQYF. For the CDR3, the DNA is TGTGCTAGTGGTTCTACTCTCGGGACAGGGGGCGTCTACGAGCAGTACTTC.

The chain links TRBV19 to TRBJ2-7; maybe TRBD1 (5 bases). Trimming cost V 5 bases and J 2 bases, with 13 bases left between them. The CDR3 contains 14 residues. Germline loops: CDR1 LNHDA, CDR2 SQIVND (reference sequence). CDR3 nucleotide sequence: TGTGCCAGTAGTCCAGGGCCGGGTCCCTACGAGCAGTACTTC. Translating gives CASSPGPGPYEQYF.

As to this clone: Additional DNA sequences in this sample encode the identical CDR3. The chain joins TRBV13 to TRBJ1-1, with 10 positions matching TRBD1. CDR1 is PRHDT and CDR2 is FYEKMQ in the germline V gene (reference sequence). The CDR3 covers 15 residues. V lost 3 bases and J lost 5; bases outside the gene matches: 6. This CDR3 reads CASSFWTGGATEAFF. The CDR3 nucleotides read TGTGCCAGCAGCTTCTGGACAGGGGGAGCTACTGAAGCTTTCTTT.

This clone was seen just once. The chain links TRBV5-4 to TRBJ1-1; 7 bases map to TRBD1. The V gene's germline CDR1 is SGHNT and CDR2 YYREEE (reference sequence). V gave up 2 bases and J gave up 1 base; unmatched junction bases: 5. The CDR3 extends over 15 amino acids. CDR3 DNA sequence: TGTGCCAGCAGCTTCCCGGGACAGCAGAACACTGAAGCTTTCTTT. Encoded protein: CASSFPGQQNTEAFF.

The chain joins TRBV27 to TRBJ1-1; D is perhaps TRBD1 (5 bases). The V gene's germline CDR1 is MNHEY and CDR2 SMNVEV (reference sequence). V was cut by 3 bases and J by 4 bases, with 15 bases left in between. This CDR3 has 15 residues. CDR3 amino acids: CASSFAAQGGTEAFF. CDR3 bases: TGTGCCAGCAGTTTCGCGGCCCAGGGCGGCACTGAAGCTTTCTTT.

The rearrangement uses TRBV5-1 and TRBJ1-1, with D uncertain. Germline V lookup: CDR1 SGHRS, CDR2 YFSETQ. CDR3 size: 14 residues. Trimming stripped 4 bases from V and 6 bases from J, with 16 bases between. The CDR3 coding sequence is TGCGCCAGCAGCCCACGGACGCCAAACCCTGAAGCTTTCTTT. Translation: CASSPRTPNPEAFF.

About this clone: The conserved phenylalanine or tryptophan normally closing the CDR3 is absent here, so this likely arose from a read error. The DNA is omitted, as the CDR3 cannot be located on it reliably, and the CDR3 follows TCRdb's listing. V usage is TRBV5-4 and J usage is TRBJ1-2. From its first to its last residue, the CDR3 has 11 amino acids. The V gene's germline CDR1 is SGHNT and CDR2 YYREEE (reference sequence). The CDR3 is CASSLGGIRTV.

The chain uses TRBV4-3 and TRBJ2-3, with 7 nucleotides matching TRBD2. Unmatched junction bases numbered 13, after V lost 0 bases and J lost 4 bases. From germline, CDR1 is LGHNA and CDR2 YSLEER. The CDR3 length is 18 residues. For the CDR3, the DNA is TGCGCCAGCAGCCAAGACTCCCAGGGAGCGGGGTTCGCAGATACGCAGTATTTT. Translating it yields CASSQDSQGAGFADTQYF.

V is TRBV27 and J is TRBJ1-4; 7 nucleotides match TRBD1. This CDR3 region has 14 residues. Germline CDR1 and CDR2: MNHEY and SMNVEV (reference sequence). Trimming removed 2 bases from V and 7 bases from J; junction bases left unmatched: 4. The CDR3 coding sequence is TGTGCCAGCAGTTTACGCAGGGGGAGTGAAAAACTGTTTTTT. It codes for CASSLRRGSEKLFF.

This chain links TRBV7-7 with TRBJ2-5, with 12 nucleotides matching TRBD1. In germline, CDR1 is SSHAT, CDR2 FNYEAQ (reference sequence). Trimming at V came to 5 bases and at J to 0 bases, leaving 10 bases not matched to a gene. CDR3 size: 18 residues. As DNA, the CDR3 is TGTGCCAGCAGCCCCGGGACAGGGGGCTTAGGATACCAAGAGACCCAGTACTTC. It translates to CASSPGTGGLGYQETQYF.

The chain is built from TRBV13 and TRBJ2-1; tentatively, D is TRBD1 (5 bases). The CDR3 spans 15 residues. Germline lookup yields CDR1 PRHDT and CDR2 FYEKMQ (reference sequence). Trimming removed 4 bases from V and 4 bases from J, with 14 bases in between. CDR3 region: CASSSDLRGYNEQFF. The CDR3 DNA reads TGTGCCAGCAGCTCGGACCTAAGGGGTTACAATGAGCAGTTCTTC.

The chain combines TRBV2 with TRBJ2-3; D is possibly TRBD1 (6 bases). The ends were cut back, 5 bases at V and 2 bases at J, with 8 bases in the middle. The germline V gene encodes CDR1 SNHLY and CDR2 FYNNEI. The length of the CDR3 is 13 residues. The CDR3 nucleotides read TGTGCCAGCAGTCGGACAGACACAGATACGCAGTATTTT. Residues: CASSRTDTDTQYF.

The rearrangement joins TRBV4-1 to TRBJ2-7, with D maybe TRBD1 (5 bases). The CDR3 is 15 amino acids. Germline V gene lookup returns CDR1 MGHRA and CDR2 YSYEKL. V dropped 8 bases and J dropped 3 bases, with 20 bases sitting between them. CDR3 in DNA: TGCGCCAGCGGGGCAGGGCCAGGAGAAAACTACGAGCAGTACTTC. It specifies CASGAGPGENYEQYF.

The V gene is TRBV13, the J gene TRBJ2-1; TRBD2 might be the D (6 bases). Trimming removed 2 bases at V and 4 bases at J, with 12 bases between. Germline V gene sequence: CDR1 PRHDT, CDR2 FYEKMQ (reference sequence). CDR3 length: 15 amino acids. The CDR3 DNA sequence: TGTGCCAGCAGCTTAATTAGCGGACCGTACAATGAGCAGTTCTTC. It translates to CASSLISGPYNEQFF. The variable domain in full, completed from reference TRBV13 and TRBJ2-1, reads AAGVIQSPRHLIKEKRETATLKCYPIPRHDTVYWYQQGPGQDPQFLISFYEKMQSDKGSIPDRFSAQQFSDYHSELNMSSLELGDSALYFCASSLISGPYNEQFFGPGTRLTVL.

The CDR3 region is CASSLAMWGNTEAFF. CDR3 sequence (DNA): TGTGCCAGCAGCTTAGCTATGTGGGGGAACACTGAAGCTTTCTTT. The J gene is TRBJ1-1, the V gene TRBV13, with D unclear. From germline, CDR1 is PRHDT and CDR2 FYEKMQ (reference sequence). The V end was cut by 1 base, the J end by 1 base, with 10 bases between. This CDR3 region has 15 residues.

The genes are TRBV9 and TRBJ2-2, with a weak D call TRBD2 (6 bases). CDR3 length equals 15 residues. Germline V lookup: CDR1 SGDLS, CDR2 YYNGEE. Trimming stripped 0 bases from V and 1 base from J, with 7 bases between. The CDR3 DNA reads as TGTGCCAGCAGCGTAGACGGGGGGAACACCGGGGAGCTGTTTTTT. This sequence encodes CASSVDGGNTGELFF.

V and J are TRBV30 and TRBJ2-5; 14 positions agree with TRBD2. J gave up 5 bases and V 3 bases, and 11 bases lay outside the gene matches. This CDR3 is built from 17 residues. Germline-derived CDR1 and CDR2 are GTSNPN and SVGIG (reference sequence). The CDR3 is CAWSAPGLAGEEETQYF. The DNA for the CDR3 is TGTGCCTGGAGCGCGCCGGGACTAGCGGGAGAGGAGGAGACCCAGTACTTC.

V is TRBV29-1 and J is TRBJ2-7; tentative D call: TRBD1 (5 bases). CDR1 and CDR2 from the germline V gene are SQVTM and ANQGSEA. The CDR3 sequence is 13 residues long. Trimming left V 2 bases short and J 0 bases short, with 8 bases between. CDR3 DNA sequence: TGCAGCGTTGAAAACGACAGCTCCTACGAGCAGTACTTC. It encodes CSVENDSSYEQYF.

The gene calls are TRBV19 and TRBJ2-7; TRBD1 matches 11 bases. Unmatched junction bases numbered 10, after V lost 6 bases and J lost 3 bases. The CDR3 extends over 16 amino acids. Germline CDR1 LNHDA, CDR2 SQIVND (reference sequence). The CDR3 spells CASRTSGTGGIYEQYF. The CDR3 DNA is TGTGCCAGTAGAACATCCGGGACAGGGGGTATCTACGAGCAGTACTTC.

The J gene is TRBJ1-5, the V gene TRBV10-2; weak D call: TRBD1 (5 bases). Trimming took 2 bases from V and 0 from J, leaving 14 bases between them. The CDR3 runs 17 residues. Per the germline V gene, CDR1 is WSHSY and CDR2 is SAAADI. CDR3 region: CASSEEDDRFSNQPQHF. The CDR3, as DNA: TGCGCCAGCAGTGAGGAGGATGACAGATTTAGCAATCAGCCCCAGCATTTT.

This rearrangement joins TRBV4-3 to TRBJ1-1, with D perhaps TRBD1 (6 bases). The V gene lost 1 base and the J gene lost 7 bases, with 16 bases spanning the gap. This CDR3 has 15 amino acids. Germline CDR1 is LGHNA and CDR2 is YSLEER. The CDR3 here is CASSQARGWSDEAFF. CDR3 nucleotides: TGCGCCAGCAGCCAAGCAAGGGGGTGGAGTGATGAAGCTTTCTTT.

The chain employs TRBV7-6 and TRBJ2-2, with D perhaps TRBD2 (6 bases). V was trimmed by 1 base and J by 7 bases, leaving 16 bases between them. This CDR3 has 16 residues. The germline gives CDR1 SGHVS, CDR2 FNYEAQ. The CDR3 DNA reads as TGTGCCAGCAGCTTAGGCGGGGCACTGGGTGTCGGGGAGCTGTTTTTT. As protein: CASSLGGALGVGELFF.

J is TRBJ2-1 and V is TRBV18, with TRBD1 as a possible D gene (6 bases). Germline V gene lookup returns CDR1 KGHSH and CDR2 LQKENI. The ends were cut back, 8 bases at V and 8 bases at J, with 13 bases in the middle. The CDR3 length is 12 residues. Here the CDR3 reads CASEGGGDEQFF. CDR3 nucleotide sequence: TGTGCCAGCGAAGGTGGGGGCGATGAGCAGTTCTTC. The full variable domain, in which reference TRBV18 and TRBJ2-1 provide the parts outside the CDR3, is NAGVMQNPRHLVRRRGQEARLRCSPMKGHSHVYWYRQLPEEGLKFMVYLQKENIIDESGMPKERFSAEFPKEGPSILRIQQVVRGDSAAYFCASEGGGDEQFFGPGTRLTVL.

V is TRBV19 and J is TRBJ2-5; D is possibly TRBD1 (5 bases). Trimming took off 4 bases at V and 5 bases at J, with 17 bases between the two ends. The CDR3 contains 15 residues. The germline gives CDR1 LNHDA, CDR2 SQIVND (reference sequence). The CDR3: CASSSPGPNRETQYF. CDR3 coding DNA: TGTGCCAGTAGTAGTCCAGGGCCGAATCGGGAGACCCAGTACTTC.

The gene calls are TRBV11-3 and TRBJ1-1, with 8 nucleotides matching TRBD1. Per germline, CDR1 SGHNT and CDR2 YENEEA. The CDR3 has 15 residues. J gave up 0 bases and V 5 bases, and 5 bases lay outside the gene matches. CDR3 DNA sequence: TGTGCCAGCAGCCCCCGACAGGGGATGAACACTGAAGCTTTCTTT. It translates to CASSPRQGMNTEAFF.

V usage is TRBV6-6 and J usage is TRBJ2-3; the D gene is possibly TRBD2 (6 bases). CDR1 MNHNY and CDR2 SVGAGI come from the germline V gene (reference sequence). Trimming removed 2 bases from V and 3 bases from J, with 12 bases in between. This CDR3 region has 15 residues. This CDR3 reads CASSYVTGVTDTQYF. The CDR3 DNA is TGTGCCAGCAGTTACGTGACGGGAGTTACAGATACGCAGTATTTT.